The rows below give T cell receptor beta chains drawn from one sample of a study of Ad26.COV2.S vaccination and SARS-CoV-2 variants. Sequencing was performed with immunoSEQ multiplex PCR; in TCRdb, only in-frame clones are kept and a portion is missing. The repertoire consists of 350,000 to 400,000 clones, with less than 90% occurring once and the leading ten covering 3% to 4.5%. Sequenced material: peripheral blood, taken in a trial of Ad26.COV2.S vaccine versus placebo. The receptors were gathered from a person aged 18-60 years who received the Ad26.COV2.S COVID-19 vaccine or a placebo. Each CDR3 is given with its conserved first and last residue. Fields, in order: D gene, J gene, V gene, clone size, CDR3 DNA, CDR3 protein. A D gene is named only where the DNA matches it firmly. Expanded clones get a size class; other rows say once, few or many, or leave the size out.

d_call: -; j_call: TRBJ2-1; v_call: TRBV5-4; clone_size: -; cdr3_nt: TGTGCCAGCAGCTTGGTGGACGAATACAATGAGCAGTTCTTC; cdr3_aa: CASSLVDEYNEQFF
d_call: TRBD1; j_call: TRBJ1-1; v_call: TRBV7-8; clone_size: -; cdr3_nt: TGTGCCAGCAGCTTACTTCAGGGGGCTGACACTGAAGCTTTCTTT; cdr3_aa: CASSLLQGADTEAFF
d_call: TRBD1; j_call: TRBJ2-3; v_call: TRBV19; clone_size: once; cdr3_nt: TGTGCCAGTAGTATAACCCGGACAGGGGCAGATACGCAGTATTTT; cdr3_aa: CASSITRTGADTQYF
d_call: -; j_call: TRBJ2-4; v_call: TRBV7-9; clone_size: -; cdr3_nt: TGTGCCAGCAGCATAAACAGGGGGGGTCGAGCCAAAAACATTCAGTACTTC; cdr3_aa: CASSINRGGRAKNIQYF
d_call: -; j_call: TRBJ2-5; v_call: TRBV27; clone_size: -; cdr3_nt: TGTGCCAGCAGTTCTCAGGGGCGTCTGAGTCGTGCGACCCAGTACTTC; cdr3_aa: CASSSQGRLSRATQYF
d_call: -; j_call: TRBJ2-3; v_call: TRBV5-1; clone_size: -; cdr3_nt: TGCGCCAGCCGCCCCTACAGGGATGGGGAGGCAGATACGCAGTATTTT; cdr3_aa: CASRPYRDGEADTQYF
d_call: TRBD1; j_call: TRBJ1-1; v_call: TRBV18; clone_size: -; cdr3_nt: TGTGCCAGCTCACCAGACAGGGAGTTATCTGAAGCTTTCTTT; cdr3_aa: CASSPDRELSEAFF
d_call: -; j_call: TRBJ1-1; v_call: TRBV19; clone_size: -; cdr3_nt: TGTGCCAGTATGGCCCGGGCAGAAGCTTTCTTT; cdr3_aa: CASMARAEAFF
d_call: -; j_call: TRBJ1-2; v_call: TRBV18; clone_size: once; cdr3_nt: TGTGCCAGCTCACCACCGGATGGTGGCTACACCTTC; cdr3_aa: CASSPPDGGYTF
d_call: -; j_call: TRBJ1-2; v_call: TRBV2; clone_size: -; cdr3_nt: TGTGCCAGCAGTGAAGTAGGTCTTGATGGCTACACCTTC; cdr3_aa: CASSEVGLDGYTF
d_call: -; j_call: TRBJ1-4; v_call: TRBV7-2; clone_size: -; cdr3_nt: TGTGCCAGCAGCTTAGCATTACAGGAAACTAATGAAAAACTGTTTTTT; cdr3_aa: CASSLALQETNEKLFF
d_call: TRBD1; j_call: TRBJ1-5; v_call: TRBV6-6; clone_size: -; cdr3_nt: TGTGCCAGCAGCCCTTCAGGGGGAGACAATCAGCCCCAGCATTTT; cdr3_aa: CASSPSGGDNQPQHF
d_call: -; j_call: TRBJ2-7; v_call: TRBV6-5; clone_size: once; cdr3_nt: TGTGCCAGCAGAGTACACAGGGTGGGCCCCTACGAGCAGTACTTC; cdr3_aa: CASRVHRVGPYEQYF
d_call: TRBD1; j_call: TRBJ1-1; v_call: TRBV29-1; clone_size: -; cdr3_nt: TGCAGCGTTGACCCTGGGACAGGGGGCACTGAAGCTTTCTTT; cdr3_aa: CSVDPGTGGTEAFF
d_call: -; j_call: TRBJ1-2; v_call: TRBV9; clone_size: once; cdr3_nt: TGTGCCAGCAGCGTAGGAGACAGAGGATTATATGGCTACACCTTC; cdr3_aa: CASSVGDRGLYGYTF
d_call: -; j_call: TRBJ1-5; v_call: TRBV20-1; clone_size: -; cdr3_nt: TGCAGTGCTAGTAGGCCATATCAGCCCCAGCATTTT; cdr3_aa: CSASRPYQPQHF
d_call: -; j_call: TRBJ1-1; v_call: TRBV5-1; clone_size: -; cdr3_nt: TGCGCCAGCAGCTTATACGACTGGAACACTGAAGCTTTCTTT; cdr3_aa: CASSLYDWNTEAFF
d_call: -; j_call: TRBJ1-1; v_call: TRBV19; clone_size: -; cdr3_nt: TGTGCCAGTAGTCGGGACGGACAGTCTACTGAAGCTTTCTTT; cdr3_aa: CASSRDGQSTEAFF
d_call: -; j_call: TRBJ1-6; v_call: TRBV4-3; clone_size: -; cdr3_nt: TGCGCCAGCAGCCAAGACAGCGGGAGCTCCTATAATTCACCCCTCCACTTT; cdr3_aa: CASSQDSGSSYNSPLHF
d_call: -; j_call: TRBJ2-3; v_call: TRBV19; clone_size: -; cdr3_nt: TGTGCCAGTAGTAGACCGGGACTCACAGATACGCAGTATTTT; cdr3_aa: CASSRPGLTDTQYF
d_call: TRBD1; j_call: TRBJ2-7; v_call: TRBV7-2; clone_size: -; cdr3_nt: TGTGCCAGCAGCTTATACGCCAGGGGGAACTACGAGCAGTACTTC; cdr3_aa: CASSLYARGNYEQYF
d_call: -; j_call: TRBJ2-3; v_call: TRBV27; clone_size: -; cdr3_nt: TGTGCCAGCAGTTTCCGTCCGTCCGTCCGCACAGATACGCAGTATTTT; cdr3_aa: CASSFRPSVRTDTQYF
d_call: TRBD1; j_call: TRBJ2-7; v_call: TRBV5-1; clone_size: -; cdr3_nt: TGCGCCAGCAGCTTGGAAGGACAGGGGTGGTCGGAGCAGTACTTC; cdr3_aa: CASSLEGQGWSEQYF
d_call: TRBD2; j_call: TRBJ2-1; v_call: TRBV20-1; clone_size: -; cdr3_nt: TGCAGTGCTAGTTGGGCTAGCGGGGTCGCCCAGTTCTTC; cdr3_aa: CSASWASGVAQFF
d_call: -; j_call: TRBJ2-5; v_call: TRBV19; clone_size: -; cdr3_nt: TGTGCCAGTAGTGTTGGACGGCGGGAGACCCAGTACTTC; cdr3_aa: CASSVGRRETQYF
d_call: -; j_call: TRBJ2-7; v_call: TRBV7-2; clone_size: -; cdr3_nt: TGTGCCAGCAGCGAAGCGCATAGAGGCTACGAGCAGTACTTC; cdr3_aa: CASSEAHRGYEQYF
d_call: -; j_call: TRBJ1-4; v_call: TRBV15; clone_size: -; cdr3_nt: TGTGCCACCAGCAGAGATGGGACATCCGAAAAACTGTTTTTT; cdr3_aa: CATSRDGTSEKLFF
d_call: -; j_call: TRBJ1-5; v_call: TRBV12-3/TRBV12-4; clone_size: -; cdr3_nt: TGTGCCAGCAGTTTGGGTCGGGATCAGCCCCAGCATTTT; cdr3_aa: CASSLGRDQPQHF
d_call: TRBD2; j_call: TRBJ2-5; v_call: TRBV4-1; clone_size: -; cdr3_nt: TGCGCCAGCAGCCAAGGAGGGCTAGCGGGGGGACCTAACCAAGAGACCCAGTACTTC; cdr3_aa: CASSQGGLAGGPNQETQYF
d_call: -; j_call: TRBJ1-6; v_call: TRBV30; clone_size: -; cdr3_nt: TGTGCCTGGAGTGGAGACGGGACTCATTCACCCCTCCACTTT; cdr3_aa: CAWSGDGTHSPLHF
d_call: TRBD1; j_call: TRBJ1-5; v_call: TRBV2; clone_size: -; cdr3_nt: TGTGCCAGCAGTGCCGCAGGGGGGAAGCAGCCCCAGCATTTT; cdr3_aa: CASSAAGGKQPQHF
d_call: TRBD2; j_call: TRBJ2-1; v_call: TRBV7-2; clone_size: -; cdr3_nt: TGTGCCAGCAGCTTAAGCGGGGGGGCCAATGAGCAGTTCTTC; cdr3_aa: CASSLSGGANEQFF
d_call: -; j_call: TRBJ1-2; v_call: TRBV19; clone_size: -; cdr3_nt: TGTGCCAGTAAATTAGGATCGGGACTTACTAACTATGGCTACACCTTC; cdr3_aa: CASKLGSGLTNYGYTF
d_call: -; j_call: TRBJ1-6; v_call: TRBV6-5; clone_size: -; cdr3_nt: TGTGCCAGCAGCGGAGGCCTGTTCCGTCCACCCCTCCACTTT; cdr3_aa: CASSGGLFRPPLHF
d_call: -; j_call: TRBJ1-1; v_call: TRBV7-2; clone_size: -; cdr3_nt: TGTGCCAGCAGCTTAGCTTGGGGAGGATGGACTGAAGCTTTCTTT; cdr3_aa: CASSLAWGGWTEAFF
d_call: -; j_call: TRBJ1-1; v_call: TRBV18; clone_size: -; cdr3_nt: TGTGCCAGCTCACCACCGGACAGTCGCTCTGAAGCTTTCTTT; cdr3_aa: CASSPPDSRSEAFF
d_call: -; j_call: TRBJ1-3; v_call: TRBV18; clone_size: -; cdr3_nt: TGTGCCAGCTCACCACTTCAGGGGAAGGGCTCTGGAAACACCATATATTTT; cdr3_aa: CASSPLQGKGSGNTIYF
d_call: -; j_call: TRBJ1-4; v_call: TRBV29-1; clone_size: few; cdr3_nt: TGCAGCGTTGAAGATTTTGGGGAACTGTTTTTT; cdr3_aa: CSVEDFGELFF
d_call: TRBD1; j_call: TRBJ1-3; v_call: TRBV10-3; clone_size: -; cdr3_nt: TGTGCCATCAGACAGGGGGCAGGAAACACCATATATTTT; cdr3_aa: CAIRQGAGNTIYF
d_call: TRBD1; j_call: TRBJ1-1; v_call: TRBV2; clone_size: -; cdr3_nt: TGTGCCAGCAGTGATGGGCCCGGGACAGGTGATATGAACACTGAAGCTTTCTTT; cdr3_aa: CASSDGPGTGDMNTEAFF
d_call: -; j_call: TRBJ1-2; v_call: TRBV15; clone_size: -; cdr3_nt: TGTGCCACCAGCAGACTACAGGGAGATGGCTACACCTTC; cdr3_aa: CATSRLQGDGYTF
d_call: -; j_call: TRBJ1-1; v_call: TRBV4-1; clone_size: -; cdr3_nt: TGCGCCAGCAGCCCTTGGATTGTCGCGATGAACACTGAAGCTTTCTTT; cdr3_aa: CASSPWIVAMNTEAFF
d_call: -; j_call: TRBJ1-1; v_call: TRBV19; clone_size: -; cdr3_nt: TGTGCCAGTAGTATGAATGGGGAGTACACTGAAGCTTTCTTT; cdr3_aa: CASSMNGEYTEAFF
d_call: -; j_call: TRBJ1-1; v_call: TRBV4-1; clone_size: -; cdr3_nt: TGCGCCAGCAGCCTCCTAGTGGCAGCTTCTCATGAAGCTTTCTTT; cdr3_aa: CASSLLVAASHEAFF
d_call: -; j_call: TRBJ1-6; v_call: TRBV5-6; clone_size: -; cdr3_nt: TGTGCCAGCAGCTTAGGAGGGAGGAATTCACCCCTCCACTTT; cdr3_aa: CASSLGGRNSPLHF
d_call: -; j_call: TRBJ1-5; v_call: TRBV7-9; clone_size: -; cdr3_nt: TGTGCCAGCAGCCCAGTAGGCAATCAGCCCCAGCATTTT; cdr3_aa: CASSPVGNQPQHF
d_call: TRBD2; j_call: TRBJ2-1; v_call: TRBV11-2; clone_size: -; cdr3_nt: TGTGCCAGCAGCTTAGCCGGGGGGAGCTACAATGAGCAGTTCTTC; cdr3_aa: CASSLAGGSYNEQFF
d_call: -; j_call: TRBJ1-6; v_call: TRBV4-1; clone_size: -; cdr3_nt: TGCGCCAGCAGCCAACCTACGTCGCCCCTCCACTTT; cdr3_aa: CASSQPTSPLHF
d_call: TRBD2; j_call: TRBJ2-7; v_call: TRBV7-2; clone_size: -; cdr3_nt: TGTGCCAGCAGCTCTAGCGGGGGGGCGTGGGAGCAGTACTTC; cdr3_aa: CASSSSGGAWEQYF
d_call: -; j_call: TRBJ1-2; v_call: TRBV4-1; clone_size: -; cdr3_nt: TGCGCCAGCAGCCAAGAGGGCCAGGGAAACTATGGCTACACCTTC; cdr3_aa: CASSQEGQGNYGYTF
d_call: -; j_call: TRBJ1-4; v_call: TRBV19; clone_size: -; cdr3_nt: TGTGCCAGTAGCCGGGACCCCGAGGTCGGAGTAACTAATGAAAAACTGTTTTTT; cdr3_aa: CASSRDPEVGVTNEKLFF
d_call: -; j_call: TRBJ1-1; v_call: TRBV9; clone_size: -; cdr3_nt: TGTGCCAGCAGCGTAGGGGTGGAAAACACTGAAGCTTTCTTT; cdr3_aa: CASSVGVENTEAFF
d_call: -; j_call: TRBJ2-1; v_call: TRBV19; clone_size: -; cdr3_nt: TGTGCCAGTAGTAAGAACACCGTTGAGGCGGGTGAGCAGTTCTTC; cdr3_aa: CASSKNTVEAGEQFF
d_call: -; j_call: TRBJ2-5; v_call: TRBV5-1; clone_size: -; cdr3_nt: TGCGCCAGCAGCCCCCAGTACCAAGAGACCCAGTACTTC; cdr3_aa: CASSPQYQETQYF
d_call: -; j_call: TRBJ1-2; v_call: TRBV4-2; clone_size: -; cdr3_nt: TGTGCCAGCTCGCCAGTCAATAACTATGGCTACACCTTC; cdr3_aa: CASSPVNNYGYTF
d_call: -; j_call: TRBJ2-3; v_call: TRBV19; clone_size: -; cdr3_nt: TGTGCCAGTAGTATCCGGGGTACCGGCACAGATACGCAGTATTTT; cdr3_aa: CASSIRGTGTDTQYF
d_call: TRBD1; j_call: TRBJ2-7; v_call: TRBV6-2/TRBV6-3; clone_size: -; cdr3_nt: TGTGCCAGCAGTCAGGGGGCGCACTACGAGCAGTACTTC; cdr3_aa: CASSQGAHYEQYF
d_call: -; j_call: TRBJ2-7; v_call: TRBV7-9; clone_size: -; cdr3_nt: TGTGCCAGCAGCTTAGGAGTGTTGCAGGGTCCTTCCTACGAGCAGTACTTC; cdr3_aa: CASSLGVLQGPSYEQYF
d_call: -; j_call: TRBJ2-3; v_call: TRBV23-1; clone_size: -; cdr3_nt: TGCGCCAGCCCTATACGGAGAGGGACAAAGCCAGGTACGCAGTATTTT; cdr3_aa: CASPIRRGTKPGTQYF
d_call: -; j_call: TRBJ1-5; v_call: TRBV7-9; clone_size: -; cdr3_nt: TGTGCCAGCAGCTTACGGCACCATCATAGCAATCAGCCCCAGCATTTT; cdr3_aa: CASSLRHHHSNQPQHF